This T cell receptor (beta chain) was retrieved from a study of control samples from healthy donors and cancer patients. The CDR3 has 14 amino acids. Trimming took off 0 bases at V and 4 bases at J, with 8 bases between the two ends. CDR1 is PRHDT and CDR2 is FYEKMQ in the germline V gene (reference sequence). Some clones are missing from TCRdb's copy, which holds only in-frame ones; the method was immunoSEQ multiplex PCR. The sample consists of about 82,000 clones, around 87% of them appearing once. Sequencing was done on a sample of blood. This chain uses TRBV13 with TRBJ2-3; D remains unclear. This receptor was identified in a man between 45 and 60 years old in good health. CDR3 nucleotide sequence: TGTGCCAGCAGCTTAGGGGTGGTCGCAGATACGCAGTATTTT. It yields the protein CASSLGVVADTQYF. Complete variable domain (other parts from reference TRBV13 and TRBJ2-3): AAGVIQSPRHLIKEKRETATLKCYPIPRHDTVYWYQQGPGQDPQFLISFYEKMQSDKGSIPDRFSAQQFSDYHSELNMSSLELGDSALYFCASSLGVVADTQYFGPGTRLTVL.